Described below is a single T cell receptor beta chain sequence and its context. Only one count was recorded for this clone. Its antigen is currently not known. The record has no base qualities; no much larger clone is one base away. The sample belongs to a study of cytomegalovirus exposure and HLA in healthy donors (dated by TCRdb to the late 2010s). General notes on the study: An earlier analysis of approximately 590 of the donors reported 250 to 300 Gb of sequence data and some 100 million unique TCR beta sequences from some 180 million T cells. Class I and class II HLA loci were covered by the typing at four-digit resolution. Every discovery cohort repertoire had been produced on one sequencing platform. Rather than using new phenotypic data, the later analysis identified candidate immune exposures from TCR beta sequences and from how often those sequences occurred across donors. Among roughly 400 genotyped donors of the cohort, an average of around 250,000 unique TCR beta nucleotide sequences was sequenced per donor, of which roughly 18% were non-productive. In addition to the first cohort of approximately 650 subjects, a separate validation cohort of 120 different subjects was used. High-throughput TCR immunosequencing, statistical association of individual TCRs with disease status, and machine learning were combined to predict cytomegalovirus infection status. In a later genetic analysis, genome-wide SNP genotypes for about 65% of the roughly 670 donors were used, and that subset was treated as a discovery cohort. An earlier analysis of 587 of the donors used high-throughput TCR beta sequencing to judge whether each TCR beta V gene segment behaved as functional or pseudogenic. Donor age, sex, ethnicity and CMV serostatus were collected together with the repertoire data. The study was designed to test whether signatures of past pathogen exposure could be identified by cataloging public T cell receptors. Among the roughly 370 genotyped donors, approximately 82% belonged to the genetic ancestry cluster associated with self-reported Caucasian donors. The study profiled the T cell repertoires of some 610 subjects by immunosequencing and related them to cytomegalovirus serostatus. An early release that covered about 600 HLA-typed donors contained approximately 290 gigabases of sequencing data and tens of millions of unique TCR sequences. A later analysis re-analyzed previously published TCR beta repertoires from approximately 670 donors and added high-resolution HLA genotyping to study TCR occurrence patterns. Typing coverage differed by locus: A, B, C, DRB1 and DQB1 were typed in about 629-640 donors, DQA1 in 522, DPA1 in 600 to 610, and DPB1 in 472. Four to six DR-DQ haplotypes were handled as single units for association and clustering, since linkage in the cohort was strong.

Receptor amplification or capture employed the immunoSEQ multiplex PCR assay. A mixture of 60 forward primers for TCR Vbeta segments and 13 reverse primers for TCR Jbeta segments was used in the multiplex PCR. The CDR3 region of rearranged TCR beta genes was amplified from genomic DNA by a multiplex PCR assay. The amplified TCR beta libraries were sequenced on the Illumina HiSeq System as 87-base-pair reads. The paper's processing steps were these. A later analysis tallied 75 million to 85 million unique TCR beta chains across the 600 to 700 repertoires, and some 10 million of those chains were shared by two or more donors. Raw reads were error-corrected and collapsed into unique sequences by a nearest-neighbor algorithm in which closely related sequences were merged to remove PCR and sequencing errors. V, D and J gene segments were assigned by aligning CDR3 sequences to IMGT reference sequences. Each retained sequence needed at least a six-nucleotide match to both a V gene segment and a J gene segment. A rearrangement counted as productive if the CDR3 had no stop codons and remained in frame with V and J, and every other rearrangement counted as non-productive. CDR3 was defined according to IMGT convention as the region running from the second conserved V-encoded cysteine to the conserved J-encoded phenylalanine. The earlier analysis of 587 of the donors excluded any sequence lacking an unambiguous match to a single V gene segment. In an earlier analysis of 450 to 750 of the donors, a V segment was called functional when productive rearrangements were above 56.7%, and segregating when the standard deviation between donors exceeded 5%. A statistical classification framework was built for diagnosing cytomegalovirus status from the catalog of TCR beta chain sequences. A later analysis assigned V and J genes by comparing TCR nucleotide sequences with IMGT/GENE-DB human TR gene sequences. Using the TCRdist pipeline, a later analysis assigned CDR3 sequences along with most-parsimonious VDJ recombination scenarios. In a later analysis, every TCR beta chain was defined by the combination of its CDR3 amino acid sequence and its V-gene family, and reads without a unique V-gene family were dropped. A later analysis removed 500 to 600 highly shared, low-generation-probability nucleotide sequences to deal with suspected cross-contamination and a sequencing artifact. A later analysis calculated a clonal expansion index for each public chain from normalized within-repertoire ranks of inferred template counts. A later analysis computed generation probabilities with a VDJ recombination model fitted to out-of-frame rearrangements, and checked the results against IGoR. A later analysis scored TCR-TCR, TCR-HLA and TCR-CMV co-occurrence with hypergeometric tests, applying a repertoire-size bias correction to TCR pairs. False discovery rates were estimated in a later analysis by permuting HLA or CMV assignments 20 times. A later analysis grouped co-occurring TCRs with DBSCAN, adding TCRdist sequence similarity when clustering within HLA-allele-positive subsets. For co-occurrence clustering, repertoires with fewer than 30,000 or more than 120,000 public chains were excluded, along with roughly 5 repertoires with anomalous nucleotide sharing. Drawn from immuneACCESS, this table holds only the in-frame rearrangements with V and J called that TCRdb kept. Clones are partly lost; checked studies trace under half to an unresolved V gene and leave the rest unexplained. From that table come the V and J calls and clone size; the DNA was used to work out D and trimming. A total of about 110,000 clones appear in this sample, less than 80% of them only once. The ten most abundant clones make up 2% to 2.5% of the sample.

Compared with germline, V lacks 3 bases and J lacks 5 bases; bases without a gene match: 7. The CDR3 has 15 amino acids, counting the end cysteine and phenylalanine. Left in the record is the CDR3 DNA by itself, 45 bases read in frame from the first base. CDR1 and CDR2, looked up from the germline V gene (reference sequence), are SGHNT and YYREEE. The paper as a whole reports these results and caveats: In a later analysis, HLA-associated TCR beta chains were found to be more clonally expanded and to have lower generation probabilities than equally common non-associated chains. Specific HLA alleles were associated with 15,000 to 20,000 TCR beta sequences at a false discovery rate of 0.05 in a later analysis. Because counts were too low, seventeen rarely observed V segments, including chromosome 9 orphons, were excluded from the earlier analysis of 587 of the donors. Some IMGT-functional V segments, including TRBV6-2 and TRBV6-3, could not be distinguished by the 87-base-pair reads and were therefore excluded. Broadly in line with IMGT annotations, most TCR beta V segments showed up in productive rearrangements about 87% or about 30% of the time in an earlier analysis of around 550 of the donors. Most CMV-associated TCR beta chains appeared to be HLA-restricted in a later analysis, and the HLA associations seemed to be driven largely by CMV exposure. Sequencing depth was assumed to be roughly uniform across donors in the presence/absence analyses, though that assumption may not hold. In a later analysis, TCR association rates were found to vary across HLA loci, with the most associated TCRs seen for DRB1 alleles and the fewest for HLA-C alleles. Linkage disequilibrium might explain the correlated functional status among segregating V segments, but an unknown experimental factor could not be ruled out. A cluster of highly shared sequence variants was judged likely to represent a technical artifact of the sequencing pipeline. A further reported finding was that TCR beta sequences accurately predicted the HLA-A and HLA-B alleles for most subjects in the first cohort. The only immune exposure information available for the cohort was CMV serostatus. The authors suggested that the approach could potentially be generalized to other disease states and immunological phenotypes. Assigning TCR associations to individual alleles was difficult when HLA alleles, especially DR and DQ, strongly co-occurred. A later analysis reported that several top co-occurrence clusters appeared linked to parvovirus B19, influenza, CMV and Epstein-Barr virus. According to a later genetic analysis, donors in an Asian-associated ancestry cluster had fewer N-insertions in productive TCRs than the roughly 670-donor mean. Because HLA typing was unavailable for some donors at each locus, only the typed subset was used in association tests. A total of about 180 TCR beta chains were listed by the study as associated with cytomegalovirus. V-gene and J-gene trimming of TCR beta chains was associated with a missense DCLRE1C variant in a later genetic analysis, and the association was replicated in an independent cohort. In this cohort, only TCR beta chains were sequenced, and detectable features were limited by the absence of alpha or paired-chain data. Across donors, most TCR sequences were observed very rarely, whereas some public TCRs were present in many individuals. In both the original and validation cohorts, the classifier was reported to diagnose cytomegalovirus status with high specificity and sensitivity. A few of the identified cytomegalovirus-associated TCR beta chains were confirmed in vitro to be specific for cytomegalovirus antigens.

The cohort comprised fewer than 750 healthy bone marrow donors. At the time of sampling, every cohort member was nominally healthy, though immune exposures that went unrecorded were likely present. The donor was CMV seronegative and belonged to the group of 352 seronegative cohort members. A peripheral blood sample was provided by each donor, and peripheral blood mononuclear cells were used for TCR beta sequencing. The Qiagen DNeasy Blood Extraction Kit was used to extract genomic DNA from the blood cell samples. This sequence was found in a woman aged 25 to 39 in good health and CMV-seronegative. Here the chain combines TRBV5-4 and TRBJ2-5, with 10 central nucleotides matching TRBD1. The sample comprised PBMCs. The DNA sequence is TGTGCCAGCAGCTCCGGACAGGGGGTAGGGGAGACCCAGTACTTC. The encoded protein is CASSSGQGVGETQYF.